This TCR beta chain was sequenced during a study of T-cell memory formation after mild COVID-19. V gave up 8 bases and J gave up 1 base; unmatched junction bases: 3. This CDR3 has 12 residues. Germline V lookup: CDR1 SQVTM, CDR2 ANQGSEA. TCRdb re-called the 5' RACE reads with MiXCR, one entry per CDR3 protein. The sample consists of fewer than 400,000 distinct CDR3 sequences, roughly 13% of them appearing once. This sequence joins TRBV29-1 and TRBJ2-5; 8 nucleotides line up with TRBD1. Input material: PBMCs or a T cell subset sorted from them (not recorded which). The TCR sequence derives from a man between 18 and 35 years old who had mild COVID-19 (a few samples of this study predate the infection). Cell type and time point are not known. CDR3 nucleotides: TGCAGCCTAGGACAGGGCCAAGAGACCCAGTACTTC. Its translation: CSLGQGQETQYF.